This T cell receptor beta chain originates from a study of OX40 agonist ivuxolimab in advanced cancers. Turning to the study itself: Patients were treated with intravenous ivuxolimab, dosed at 0.01 to 10 mg/kg and infused every 2 weeks. Three individuals attained partial responses, comprising one hepatocellular carcinoma case and two cutaneous melanoma cases.

This clone showed up just a few times. The CDR3 spans 13 residues. Germline CDR1 and CDR2: SNHLY and FYNNEI. V gave up 5 bases and J gave up 0 bases, with 8 bases separating them. Assay used: immunoSEQ multiplex PCR; TCRdb lists only in-frame clones, some missing. Of approximately 11,000 clones in the sample, 69% are singletons; the top ten hold 10% to 15%. Collection of blood occurred at baseline, at cycle 4 day 1, and at cycle 7 day 1. The chain combines TRBV2 with TRBJ2-7; D possibly corresponds to TRBD1 (6 bases). This TCR was sampled from an adult with an advanced solid tumor such as melanoma, head and neck, liver or kidney cancer. The sample here was CD4+ or CD8+ T cells sorted from blood, taken in a trial of the OX40 agonist ivuxolimab. This CDR3 is CASSWTASYEQYF. The CDR3 bases are TGTGCCAGCAGTTGGACAGCCTCCTACGAGCAGTACTTC.